The 25 T cell receptor beta chains below all came from one sample that was sequenced in a study of blood T cell repertoires in COVID-19. Profiled with immunoSEQ multiplex PCR; TCRdb holds only in-frame clones, not every one. Of roughly 150,000 clones in the sample, roughly 83% were seen once. Sequencing was performed on PBMCs or T cells enriched from blood (not recorded which). These receptors all come from a man aged 65 to 79 who had been exposed to COVID-19.

The J gene is TRBJ2-5, the V gene TRBV19; D may be TRBD1 (5 bases). This CDR3 has 13 amino acids. With 3 bases removed from V and 6 bases from J, the gap between germline ends came to 11 bases. Germline V gives CDR1 LNHDA, CDR2 SQIVND (reference sequence). CDR3 sequence reads: CASSIQGVKTQYF. CDR3 sequence (DNA): TGTGCCAGTAGTATCCAGGGTGTGAAGACCCAGTACTTC. Variable domain in full (rest from reference TRBV19 and TRBJ2-5): DGGITQSPKYLFRKEGQNVTLSCEQNLNHDAMYWYRQDPGQGLRLIYYSQIVNDFQKGDIAEGYSVSREKKESFPLTVTSAQKNPTAFYLCASSIQGVKTQYFGPGTRLLVL.

The chain employs TRBV28 and TRBJ2-7; possibly TRBD2 for D (6 bases). The CDR3 has 14 residues. Trimming removed 5 bases from V and 7 bases from J, with 18 bases in between. Germline V lookup: CDR1 MDHEN, CDR2 SYDVKM. The chain's CDR3 is CASSLEGNRGEQYF. The CDR3 DNA follows: TGTGCCAGCAGTCTGGAGGGGAATCGGGGAGAGCAGTACTTC.

The J gene is TRBJ1-1, the V gene TRBV7-8; D ambiguous. The germline CDR1 and CDR2 sequences are SGHVS and FQNEAQ. The CDR3 has 15 amino acids. Trimming left V 5 bases short and J 0 bases short, with 13 bases between. The CDR3 spells CASSPQQYMNTEAFF. DNA for the CDR3: TGTGCCAGCAGCCCCCAACAGTACATGAACACTGAAGCTTTCTTT.

V gene TRBV13 combines with J gene TRBJ1-5; 10 bases fit TRBD1. V trimming: 2 bases; J trimming: 1 base; junction bases outside the gene matches: 20. Germline V gene lookup returns CDR1 PRHDT and CDR2 FYEKMQ (reference sequence). CDR3 length: 22 residues. The CDR3 reads CASSLFGLGTGDLNGSNQPQHF. Here the CDR3 DNA reads TGTGCCAGCAGCTTATTCGGTCTGGGGACAGGGGATCTGAACGGGAGCAATCAGCCCCAGCATTTT.

DNA of the CDR3: TGTGCCAGCAGTTTTATTAGTCGAGTAGCTTTCTTT. This encodes CASSFISRVAFF. The chain employs TRBV12-3 or TRBV12-4 and TRBJ1-1, with D unclear. This CDR3 contains 12 residues. The germline V and J ends were trimmed by 3 bases and 10 bases, with 12 bases remaining between them.

V gene TRBV7-3 combines with J gene TRBJ2-1; no clear D. The V and J ends lost 5 bases and 3 bases respectively, with 8 bases between them. Germline CDR1 and CDR2: SGHTA and FQGTGA. The CDR3 is made up of 13 amino acids. The CDR3 DNA follows: TGTGCCAGCAGCCTAGTTGGCTACAATGAGCAGTTCTTC. It specifies CASSLVGYNEQFF.

V usage is TRBV3-1 (or the pseudogene TRBV3-2) and J usage is TRBJ1-4; the D gene is possibly TRBD1 (6 bases). CDR1 and CDR2 (germline): LGHDT, YNNKEL (reference sequence). The CDR3 extends over 15 amino acids. The V end was cut by 0 bases, the J end by 5 bases, with 10 bases between. This CDR3 reads CASSQEQGYNEKLFF. The CDR3, as DNA: TGTGCCAGCAGCCAAGAACAGGGTTACAATGAAAAACTGTTTTTT.

The chain recombines TRBV11-3 with TRBJ2-5, with TRBD2 matching 9 bases. The germline V gene has CDR1 SGHNT and CDR2 YENEEA. The CDR3 covers 14 residues. Trimming removed 3 bases from V and 5 bases from J; junction bases left unmatched: 4. CDR3 DNA: TGTGCCAGCAGCTTGGGTAGCGGGAGTGAGACCCAGTACTTC. Encoded protein: CASSLGSGSETQYF. The variable domain in full, completed from reference TRBV11-3 and TRBJ2-5, reads EAGVVQSPRYKIIEKKQPVAFWCNPISGHNTLYWYLQNLGQGPELLIRYENEEAVDDSQLPKDRFSAERLKGVDSTLKIQPAELGDSAVYLCASSLGSGSETQYFGPGTRLLVL.

The V call is TRBV20-1, the J call TRBJ2-1; 8 nucleotides line up with TRBD2. CDR1 DFQATT and CDR2 SNEGSKA come from the germline V gene (reference sequence). V shed 3 bases, J shed 7 bases, and the junction held 5 bases outside the gene matches. The CDR3 spans 13 residues. The DNA of the CDR3 is TGCAGTGCTAGTTTAGCGGGGTTAAATGAGCAGTTCTTC. Translation gives CSASLAGLNEQFF.

CDR3 nucleotide sequence: TGCGCCAGCAGCCAAGGATCAGTCCTCTCCTACGAGCAGTACTTC. This translates into CASSQGSVLSYEQYF. The rearrangement joins TRBV4-1 to TRBJ2-7; D ambiguous. The CDR3 sequence is 15 residues long. Germline lookup yields CDR1 MGHRA and CDR2 YSYEKL. Trimming pared 1 base from V and 0 bases from J, leaving 10 bases between.

The table lists this clone with a count of one. The CDR3 DNA sequence: TGTGCCTGGAGTAAGGTCAGACTGTCTGGAAACACCATATATTTT. This gives the protein CAWSKVRLSGNTIYF. The chain has TRBV30 and TRBJ1-3; the D is unclear. The CDR3 is 15 amino acids. Looked up from germline, CDR1 is GTSNPN and CDR2 is SVGIG (reference sequence). Trimming took off 2 bases at V and 1 base at J, with 12 bases between the two ends.

The gene calls are TRBV27 and TRBJ1-5, with D perhaps TRBD1 (5 bases). This CDR3 region has 14 residues. The V and J ends lost 6 bases and 2 bases respectively, with 11 bases between them. Germline V gene data show CDR1 as MNHEY and CDR2 as SMNVEV (reference sequence). Written as DNA, the CDR3 is TGTGCCAGCAGCCTCTCCAGGGGCAATCAGCCCCAGCATTTT. This translates into CASSLSRGNQPQHF.

The rearrangement joins TRBV12-3 or TRBV12-4 to TRBJ1-1; D is perhaps TRBD1 (6 bases). This CDR3 is 13 amino acids long. With 7 bases removed from V and 9 bases from J, the gap between germline ends came to 18 bases. The CDR3 protein is CASTKQGTYQAFF. The DNA of the CDR3 is TGTGCCAGCACCAAACAGGGAACTTATCAAGCTTTCTTT.

The V and J genes are TRBV18 and TRBJ2-7; maybe TRBD2 (5 bases). The V end was cut by 2 bases, the J end by 3 bases, with 5 bases between. Germline-derived CDR1 and CDR2 are KGHSH and LQKENI. This CDR3 has 12 residues. The CDR3 nucleotides read TGTGCCAGCTCACCAGGACTCTACGAGCAGTACTTC. Translating it yields CASSPGLYEQYF.

The chain has TRBV19 and TRBJ1-1; TRBD1 might be the D (5 bases). Germline values: CDR1 LNHDA, CDR2 SQIVND (reference sequence). The CDR3 has 16 amino acids. V shed 5 bases and J shed 0 bases, with 16 bases lying between them. Here the CDR3 reads CASSPRQSIMNTEAFF. CDR3 DNA: TGTGCCAGTAGTCCTAGACAGAGTATCATGAACACTGAAGCTTTCTTT.

This chain uses TRBV2 with TRBJ2-4; 9 bases line up with TRBD1. The germline V gene encodes CDR1 SNHLY and CDR2 FYNNEI. With 5 bases clipped from V and 8 bases from J, the junction kept 1 base outside the gene matches. This CDR3 comprises 12 residues. CDR3 sequence reads: CASSRDRDIQYF. DNA of the CDR3: TGTGCCAGCAGTAGGGACAGGGACATTCAGTACTTC.

The chain carries TRBV5-1 and TRBJ1-1; possible D gene TRBD1, 5 bases. The germline gives CDR1 SGHRS, CDR2 YFSETQ. The CDR3 contains 15 residues. The V end lost 0 bases, the J end lost 7 bases, and 16 bases lay between the germline ends. The CDR3 nucleotides are TGCGCCAGCAGCTTGGAATCCAGGGAATTCGATGAAGCTTTCTTT. Translation gives CASSLESREFDEAFF.

For the CDR3, the DNA is TGTGCCAGCAGTACGGACAGGGGCGCCGCCAATCAGCCCCAGCATTTT. It yields the protein CASSTDRGAANQPQHF. The rearrangement joins TRBV2 to TRBJ1-5, with 9 bases identical to TRBD1. V was clipped by 5 bases and J by 3 bases; unmatched bases: 8. Germline values: CDR1 SNHLY, CDR2 FYNNEI. This CDR3 is built from 16 residues. Variable domain in full (rest from reference TRBV2 and TRBJ1-5): EPEVTQTPSHQVTQMGQEVILRCVPISNHLYFYWYRQILGQKVEFLVSFYNNEISEKSEIFDDQFSVERPDGSNFTLKIRSTKLEDSAMYFCASSTDRGAANQPQHFGDGTRLSIL.

V gene TRBV5-1 combines with J gene TRBJ1-2; no firm D call. Germline V gives CDR1 SGHRS, CDR2 YFSETQ. The CDR3 has 14 amino acids. Trimming removed 4 bases at V and 5 bases at J, with 15 bases between. In DNA, the CDR3 is TGCGCCAGCAGCCCCTCAGAGGTATCTTATGGCTACACCTTC. Its translation is CASSPSEVSYGYTF.

The chain is built from TRBV6-5 and TRBJ1-5; D perhaps matches TRBD1 (6 bases). V was clipped by 5 bases and J by 9 bases, with 14 bases between them. The CDR3 covers 13 residues. In germline, CDR1 is MNHEY, CDR2 SVGAGI. The CDR3 is CASSPGGAGPQHF. The DNA for the CDR3 is TGTGCCAGCAGTCCTGGGGGGGCTGGGCCCCAGCATTTT.

The chain joins TRBV7-2 to TRBJ1-2; TRBD1 might be the D (5 bases). Trimming cost V 4 bases and J 2 bases, with 8 bases left between them. The germline CDR1 and CDR2 sequences are SGHTA and FQGNSA. This CDR3 comprises 13 residues. CDR3 protein: CASSWGGNYGYTF. The CDR3 nucleotides read TGTGCCAGCAGCTGGGGCGGAAACTATGGCTACACCTTC. The variable domain in full, with the rest retrieved from reference TRBV7-2 and TRBJ1-2, is GAGVSQSPSNKVTEKGKDVELRCDPISGHTALYWYRQSLGQGLEFLIYFQGNSAPDKSGLPSDRFSAERTGGSVSTLTIQRTQQEDSAVYLCASSWGGNYGYTFGSGTRLTVV.

The rearrangement joins TRBV5-1 to TRBJ1-1; 11 nucleotides line up with TRBD1. The CDR3 is 14 amino acids. Germline V lookup: CDR1 SGHRS, CDR2 YFSETQ. Losses at the gene ends were 7 bases for V and 5 bases for J; bases not matched to a gene: 7. CDR3 sequence: CASGGQGARTEAFF. The CDR3 DNA follows: TGCGCCAGCGGCGGACAGGGGGCACGGACTGAAGCTTTCTTT.

The chain has TRBV28 and TRBJ1-6; a possible D gene is TRBD1 (5 bases). The CDR3 totals 15 residues. Per the germline V gene, CDR1 is MDHEN and CDR2 is SYDVKM. With 7 bases removed from V and 5 bases from J, the gap between germline ends came to 15 bases. CDR3 DNA: TGTGCCAGCATCAAATCGGGGGGGAATAATTCACCCCTCCACTTT. It specifies CASIKSGGNNSPLHF. Full variable domain (remainder filled in from reference TRBV28 and TRBJ1-6): DVKVTQSSRYLVKRTGEKVFLECVQDMDHENMFWYRQDPGLGLRLIYFSYDVKMKEKGDIPEGYSVSREKKERFSLILESASTNQTSMYLCASIKSGGNNSPLHFGNGTRLTVT.

The chain is built from TRBV3-1 (or the pseudogene TRBV3-2) and TRBJ1-5; no clear D. This CDR3 has 15 residues. V lost 0 bases to trimming and J lost 0 bases, with 6 bases between them. The V gene's germline CDR1 is LGHDT and CDR2 YNNKEL (reference sequence). Written as DNA, the CDR3 is TGTGCCAGCAGCCAAGATAACGGTAGCAATCAGCCCCAGCATTTT. It specifies CASSQDNGSNQPQHF.

The chain joins TRBV5-1 to TRBJ1-1; 7 positions agree with TRBD1. Germline loops: CDR1 SGHRS, CDR2 YFSETQ. The CDR3 sequence is 14 residues long. The V and J ends lost 4 bases and 0 bases, in that order; junction bases with no gene match: 3. The CDR3 loop reads CASSRDSMNTEAFF. CDR3 coding DNA: TGCGCCAGCAGCAGGGACAGCATGAACACTGAAGCTTTCTTT.